This TCR beta chain comes out of a study of identical twins. The sample holds many counts of this clonotype. TCRdb passed the 5' RACE reads through MiXCR, listing each CDR3 protein once. The data show 550,000 to 800,000 distinct CDR3 sequences, with around 7.5% seen just once and about 1.5% held by the top ten. Trimming pared 1 base from V and 0 bases from J, leaving 7 bases between. This CDR3 has 14 amino acids. CDR1 is PRHDT and CDR2 is FYEKMQ in the germline V gene (reference sequence). A further study also used this sample, focusing on yellow fever vaccine responses in identical twins.

The receptor comes from a woman aged 18-30 years in good health. The sequenced sample consisted of PBMCs. The genes are TRBV13 and TRBJ2-7; D uncertain. The CDR3 DNA sequence: TGTGCCAGCAGCTTAGCGCCTAGCTCCTACGAGCAGTACTTC. The encoded protein is CASSLAPSSYEQYF.